One sample yielded the 21 T cell receptor beta chains listed below, sequenced in a study of blood T cell repertoires in COVID-19. Clones were sequenced by immunoSEQ multiplex PCR, and TCRdb holds only the in-frame ones, with some missing. Here the sample spans about 380,000 clones, roughly 85% being singletons. Sequencing input: peripheral blood. Receptor source: a young woman with acute or convalescent COVID-19.

The chain combines TRBV9 with TRBJ2-3; 10 bases align to TRBD1. J lost 4 bases, V lost 2 bases, and 1 base had no gene match. Looked up from germline, CDR1 is SGDLS and CDR2 is YYNGEE. This CDR3 has 14 amino acids. The CDR3: CASSVTGGPDTQYF. The CDR3 DNA sequence: TGTGCCAGCAGCGTGACAGGGGGCCCAGATACGCAGTATTTT.

This clone showed up just a few times. The chain has TRBV14 and TRBJ1-6; D perhaps matches TRBD1 (5 bases). The CDR3 covers 17 residues. The germline CDR1 and CDR2 sequences are SGHDN and FVKESK. V lost 1 base, J lost 0 bases, and 10 bases lay in between. In DNA form, the CDR3 reads TGTGCCAGCAGCCAAGTGGGGGGAAGCTCCTATAATTCACCCCTCCACTTT. Amino acids: CASSQVGGSSYNSPLHF.

The chain recombines TRBV7-2 with TRBJ2-7; tentatively, D is TRBD2 (5 bases). Looked up from germline, CDR1 is SGHTA and CDR2 is FQGNSA. The CDR3 length is 15 residues. V dropped 5 bases and J dropped 4 bases, with 18 bases sitting between them. CDR3 DNA sequence: TGTGCCAGCAGCCCCCGGGATCCCTTGCTTTACGAGCAGTACTTC. Translated, it gives CASSPRDPLLYEQYF.

The rearrangement joins TRBV7-9 to TRBJ2-1, with 7 bases lining up with TRBD1. The germline gives CDR1 SEHNR, CDR2 FQNEAQ (reference sequence). J gave up 1 base and V 5 bases, and 2 bases lay outside the gene matches. The CDR3 sequence is 14 residues long. CDR3 in DNA: TGTGCCAGCAGCGGGACAGTATCCTACAATGAGCAGTTCTTC. Translating gives CASSGTVSYNEQFF.

V gene TRBV27 combines with J gene TRBJ2-7; a weak D match, TRBD2 (6 bases). There are 16 residues in the CDR3. Trimming shortened V by 2 bases and J by 4 bases, and 18 bases separated the two germline ends. From germline, CDR1 is MNHEY and CDR2 SMNVEV (reference sequence). CDR3 amino acids: CASSLQMREAPYEQYF. CDR3 DNA sequence: TGTGCCAGCAGTTTACAGATGCGGGAAGCCCCGTACGAGCAGTACTTC.

Worth noting for this clone: Different DNA sequences within this sample yield the same CDR3. The chain joins TRBV9 to TRBJ2-2; 7 bases match TRBD1. The CDR3 sequence is 15 residues long. Germline V CDR1 and CDR2: SGDLS, YYNGEE. V lost 1 base, J lost 0 bases, and 0 bases stayed unmatched. The CDR3 DNA sequence: TGTGCCAGCAGCGTAACAGGGGCGAACACCGGGGAGCTGTTTTTT. It translates to CASSVTGANTGELFF.

CDR3 sequence reads: CASSPGLAGGETQYF. The CDR3 region has the DNA TGTGCCAGCTCACCAGGACTAGCGGGGGGAGAGACCCAGTACTTC. J is TRBJ2-5 and V is TRBV18; 14 nucleotides line up with TRBD2. V was pared by 2 bases and J by 4 bases, with 0 bases of the junction left unmatched. CDR1 is KGHSH and CDR2 is LQKENI in the germline V gene. This CDR3 is built from 15 residues.

This chain links TRBV7-2 with TRBJ1-2, with 7 nucleotides matching TRBD1. V shed 4 bases, J shed 4 bases, and the junction held 9 bases outside the gene matches. Germline CDR1 is SGHTA and CDR2 is FQGNSA. The CDR3 is made up of 15 amino acids. Here the CDR3 reads CASSWGTVLSYGYTF. In DNA, the CDR3 is TGTGCCAGCAGCTGGGGGACAGTTCTTAGCTATGGCTACACCTTC.

The chain links TRBV10-3 to TRBJ2-5; D might be TRBD1 (6 bases). Deletions cut 1 base from V and 3 bases from J, with 6 bases between. The CDR3 length is 13 residues. Germline lookup yields CDR1 ENHRY and CDR2 SYGVKD. DNA for the CDR3: TGTGCCATCAGTGAGTACAGGGAAGAGACCCAGTACTTC. It translates to CAISEYREETQYF.

In this sample, this clone turned up once. The V gene is TRBV6-5, the J gene TRBJ2-2, with D possibly matching TRBD1 (5 bases). The V gene's germline CDR1 is MNHEY and CDR2 SVGAGI. V lost 2 bases to trimming and J lost 7 bases, with 14 bases between them. This CDR3 comprises 15 residues. CDR3 sequence reads: CASSYGQGLIGELFF. The CDR3, as DNA: TGTGCCAGCAGTTACGGGCAGGGCTTGATCGGGGAGCTGTTTTTT.

This chain uses TRBV5-1 with TRBJ2-7; D might be TRBD2 (5 bases). Germline V CDR1 and CDR2: SGHRS, YFSETQ. The CDR3 spans 14 residues. The ends were cut back, 4 bases at V and 2 bases at J, with 13 bases in the middle. CDR3 sequence reads: CASSLQTGTYEQYF. CDR3 DNA: TGCGCCAGCAGCCTTCAAACCGGGACCTACGAGCAGTACTTC.

The chain couples TRBV9 to TRBJ1-2; 8 bases fit TRBD1. Germline CDR1 SGDLS, CDR2 YYNGEE. V trimming: 0 bases; J trimming: 8 bases; junction bases outside the gene matches: 0. The CDR3 length is 12 residues. The CDR3, as DNA: TGTGCCAGCAGCGTAGCAGGGGGCGGCTACACCTTC. It yields the protein CASSVAGGGYTF.

V gene TRBV18 combines with J gene TRBJ1-2, with 7 bases identical to TRBD1. From germline, CDR1 is KGHSH and CDR2 LQKENI. CDR3 length: 14 amino acids. The J segment lost 2 bases and the V segment lost 1 base, leaving 1 base of the junction unmatched. CDR3 protein: CASSPQGQNYGYTF. The CDR3 region has the DNA TGTGCCAGCTCACCACAGGGACAGAACTATGGCTACACCTTC.

CDR3 sequence reads: CASSLSIGTGSYEQYF. CDR3 DNA: TGTGCCAGCAGTTTATCTATTGGGACAGGGTCCTACGAGCAGTACTTC. The chain is built from TRBV28 and TRBJ2-7; 9 nucleotides align to TRBD1. Trimming took 1 base from V and 1 from J; bases not matched to a gene: 5. Germline CDR1 and CDR2: MDHEN and SYDVKM. CDR3 length equals 16 residues.

The chain joins TRBV14 to TRBJ1-2; 9 bases agree with TRBD1. J lost 5 bases, V lost 4 bases, and 8 bases had no gene match. Looked up from germline, CDR1 is SGHDN and CDR2 is FVKESK. CDR3 length: 15 amino acids. The CDR3: CASSPTGGPMYGYTF. In nucleotides, the CDR3 is TGTGCCAGCAGCCCAACAGGGGGCCCGATGTATGGCTACACCTTC.

V is TRBV19 and J is TRBJ2-7; D possibly corresponds to TRBD1 (6 bases). This CDR3 region has 15 residues. Germline assignment: CDR1 LNHDA and CDR2 SQIVND (reference sequence). Deletions cut 0 bases from V and 9 bases from J, with 18 bases between. The CDR3 here is CASSIDMSRGSVQYF. CDR3 DNA: TGTGCCAGTAGTATAGATATGAGCAGGGGCTCAGTGCAGTACTTC.

This clone is a singleton in its sample. The CDR3 region has the DNA TGTGCCAGCAGCTCACAGGGATTCGGGGCCAAAAACATTCAGTACTTC. Protein product: CASSSQGFGAKNIQYF. The V call is TRBV11-1, the J call TRBJ2-4; D may be TRBD1 (6 bases). V was pared by 4 bases and J by 1 base, with 14 bases between. The CDR3 runs to 16 residues. Germline assignment: CDR1 SGHAT and CDR2 FQDESV (reference sequence).

V usage is TRBV28 and J usage is TRBJ1-2, with D hard to call. The V end lost 6 bases, the J end lost 0 bases, and 8 bases lay between the germline ends. This CDR3 contains 13 residues. CDR1 is MDHEN and CDR2 is SYDVKM in the germline V gene. CDR3 protein: CASSPNSNYGYTF. In nucleotides, the CDR3 is TGTGCCAGCAGCCCAAACTCTAACTATGGCTACACCTTC.

The V call is TRBV7-3, the J call TRBJ2-1; 11 bases agree with TRBD2. J was trimmed by 1 base and V by 4 bases; bases with no gene match: 12. The germline gives CDR1 SGHTA, CDR2 FQGTGA. This CDR3 comprises 19 residues. CDR3 DNA sequence: TGTGCCAGCAGCTCCGCCGTAGCGGGGGGGCCAGGGTCCTACAATGAGCAGTTCTTC. This encodes CASSSAVAGGPGSYNEQFF.

V and J are TRBV7-3 and TRBJ2-1, with 8 nucleotides matching TRBD2. Germline CDR1 reads SGHTA; CDR2 reads FQGTGA. The CDR3 totals 17 residues. Trimming cost V 1 base and J 5 bases; bases outside gene matches: 10. The DNA of the CDR3 is TGTGCCAGCAGCTTAATAGGTGGCGGGAGGATCAACAATGAGCAGTTCTTC. Translation: CASSLIGGGRINNEQFF.

This clone was observed a single time. This chain uses TRBV28 with TRBJ2-1; D unclear. Looked up from germline, CDR1 is MDHEN and CDR2 is SYDVKM. The CDR3 length is 14 residues. The V end was cut by 5 bases, the J end by 10 bases, with 18 bases between. The CDR3 region is CASSAPLVSREQFF. CDR3 coding DNA: TGTGCCAGCAGTGCACCCCTAGTTTCCCGAGAGCAGTTCTTC.